Given below is one TCR beta chain in context. The sample is drawn from a study of cytomegalovirus exposure and HLA in healthy donors. Primers included in the PCR were 60 Vbeta and 13 Jbeta primers. The protocol was immunoSEQ multiplex PCR, while the TCRdb copy is restricted to in-frame clones and leaves out a portion. The sample has about 160,000 clones; approximately 84% are singletons. This clonotype was sampled from a man aged 25 to 40 in good health and CMV-seronegative. Material for sequencing was PBMCs.

The CDR3 region has the DNA TGTGCCTGGAGTAGACTAGCGGGAGGGGCGCAGTACTTC. It translates to CAWSRLAGGAQYF. This sequence joins TRBV30 and TRBJ2-5; 14 bases align to TRBD2. Trimming cost V 2 bases and J 11 bases; bases outside gene matches: 4. This CDR3 has 13 amino acids. CDR1 is GTSNPN, CDR2 SVGIG, per germline (reference sequence).